This T cell receptor beta chain was recovered during a study of metastatic and nonmetastatic thyroid tumors. This clone was picked up many times. Additional DNA sequences in this sample encode the identical CDR3. Looked up from germline, CDR1 is SEHNR and CDR2 is FQNEAQ (reference sequence). The CDR3 is made up of 14 amino acids. Trimming took 5 bases from V and 9 from J; bases not matched to a gene: 12. No treatment had been given to any patient before thyroid surgery. TCRdb re-analyzed the PCR reads through MiXCR. Of about 93,000 clones detected, about 13% appear once; the ten largest clones hold about 11%.

The rearrangement joins TRBV7-9 to TRBJ1-1; 7 nucleotides match TRBD1. The sequence derives from a female donor with papillary thyroid cancer or a benign thyroid nodule (not recorded which). Some clones in this sample may be carry-over from other donors' samples. Source material: blood. The CDR3 nucleotides are TGTGCCAGCAGCCGTACCCAACAGGGGAACAAAGCTTTCTTT. Translated: CASSRTQQGNKAFF. Full variable domain (rest looked up from reference TRBV7-9 and TRBJ1-1): DTGVSQNPRHKITKRGQNVTFRCDPISEHNRLYWYRQTLGQGPEFLTYFQNEAQLEKSRLLSDRFSAERPKGSFSTLEIQRTEQGDSAMYLCASSRTQQGNKAFFGQGTRLTVV.